This T cell receptor (beta chain) was sequenced during a study of cytomegalovirus exposure and HLA in healthy donors. Study-wide results and limits: Among TCR sequences, most were rare, though some public TCRs appeared in many donors.

CDR1 and CDR2 from the germline V gene are MDHEN and SYDVKM. The CDR3 contains 17 residues. Trimming removed 5 bases from V and 2 bases from J; junction bases left unmatched: 12. 60 Vbeta and 13 Jbeta primers were used in PCR. Method: immunoSEQ multiplex PCR; TCRdb's copy keeps in-frame clones and lacks some. The sample has 100,000 or so clones; approximately 80% are singletons. Comment on this clone: Its antigen remains unknown.

This TCR was sampled from a man aged 35-49 years in good health and CMV-seropositive. Sample: PBMCs. The V call is TRBV28, the J call TRBJ2-5; TRBD2 aligns across 9 bases. CDR3 protein: CASSRLGVAGEQETQYF. CDR3 bases: TGTGCCAGCAGTCGCCTCGGGGTAGCGGGGGAACAAGAGACCCAGTACTTC.